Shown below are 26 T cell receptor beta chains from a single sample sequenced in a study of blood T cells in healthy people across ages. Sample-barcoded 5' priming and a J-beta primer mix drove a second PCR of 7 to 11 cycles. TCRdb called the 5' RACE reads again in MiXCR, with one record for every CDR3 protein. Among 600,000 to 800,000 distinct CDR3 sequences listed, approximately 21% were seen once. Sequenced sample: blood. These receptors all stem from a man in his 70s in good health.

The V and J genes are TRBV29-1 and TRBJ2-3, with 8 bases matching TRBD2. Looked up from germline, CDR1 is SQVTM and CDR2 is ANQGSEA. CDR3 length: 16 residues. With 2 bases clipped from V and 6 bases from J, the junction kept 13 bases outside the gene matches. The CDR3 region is CSVESGAGVGIDTQYF. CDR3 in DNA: TGCAGCGTTGAATCCGGAGCGGGAGTTGGGATCGATACGCAGTATTTT.

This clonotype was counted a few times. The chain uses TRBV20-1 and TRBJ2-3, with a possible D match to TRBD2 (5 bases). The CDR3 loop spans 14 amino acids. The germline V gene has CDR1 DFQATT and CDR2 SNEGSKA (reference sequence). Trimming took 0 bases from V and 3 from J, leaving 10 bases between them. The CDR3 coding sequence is TGCAGTGCTAGAGACCCACTAGTAACAGATACGCAGTATTTT. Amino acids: CSARDPLVTDTQYF.

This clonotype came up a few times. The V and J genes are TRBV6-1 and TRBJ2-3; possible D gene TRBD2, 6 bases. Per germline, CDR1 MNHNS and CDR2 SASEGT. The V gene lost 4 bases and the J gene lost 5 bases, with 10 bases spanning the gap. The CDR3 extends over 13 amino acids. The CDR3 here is CASSAQGGDTQYF. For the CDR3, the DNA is TGTGCCAGCAGTGCTCAGGGAGGAGATACGCAGTATTTT.

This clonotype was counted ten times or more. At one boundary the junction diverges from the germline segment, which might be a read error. CDR3 DNA: TGTGCCAGCAGCTTACTGACAGGGATCCCGTTCTTC. Its translation: CASSLLTGIPFF. V gene TRBV7-9 combines with J gene TRBJ2-5; TRBD1 agrees at 7 bases. This CDR3 comprises 12 residues. In germline, CDR1 is SEHNR, CDR2 FQNEAQ (reference sequence).

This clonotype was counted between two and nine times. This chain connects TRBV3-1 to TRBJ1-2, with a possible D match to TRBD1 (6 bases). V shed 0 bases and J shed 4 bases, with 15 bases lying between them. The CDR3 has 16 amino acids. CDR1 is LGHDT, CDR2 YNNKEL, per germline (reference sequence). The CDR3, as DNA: TGTGCCAGCAGCCAAGATACCGGGGGCGCGGGCTATGGCTACACCTTC. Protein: CASSQDTGGAGYGYTF.

The DNA of the CDR3 is TGTGCCAGCAGTGTTCTAGTTAGCGAGACCCAGTACTTC. This encodes CASSVLVSETQYF. The genes are TRBV6-1 and TRBJ2-5, with no clear D. V lost 4 bases, J lost 5 bases, and 11 bases lay in between. The germline V gene has CDR1 MNHNS and CDR2 SASEGT. This CDR3 has 13 residues.

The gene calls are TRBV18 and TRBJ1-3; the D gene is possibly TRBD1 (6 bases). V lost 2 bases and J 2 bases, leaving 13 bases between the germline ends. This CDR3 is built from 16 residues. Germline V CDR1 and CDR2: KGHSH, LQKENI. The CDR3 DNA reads TGTGCCAGCTCACCAAATGCCGGGACAACTGGAAACACCATATATTTT. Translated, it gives CASSPNAGTTGNTIYF.

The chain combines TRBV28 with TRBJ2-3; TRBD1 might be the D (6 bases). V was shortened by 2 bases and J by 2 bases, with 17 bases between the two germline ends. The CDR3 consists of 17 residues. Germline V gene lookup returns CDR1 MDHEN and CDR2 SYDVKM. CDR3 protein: CASSLLRQGKNTDTQYF. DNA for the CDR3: TGTGCCAGCAGTTTACTTCGTCAGGGGAAAAACACAGATACGCAGTATTTT.

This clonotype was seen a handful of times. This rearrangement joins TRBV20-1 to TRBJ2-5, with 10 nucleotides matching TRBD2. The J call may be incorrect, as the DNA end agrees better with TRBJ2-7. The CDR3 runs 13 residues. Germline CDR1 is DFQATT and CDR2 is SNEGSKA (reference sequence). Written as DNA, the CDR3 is TGCAGTGCATCAGCGGGAGGGCCGTACGAGCAGTACTTC. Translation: CSASAGGPYEQYF.

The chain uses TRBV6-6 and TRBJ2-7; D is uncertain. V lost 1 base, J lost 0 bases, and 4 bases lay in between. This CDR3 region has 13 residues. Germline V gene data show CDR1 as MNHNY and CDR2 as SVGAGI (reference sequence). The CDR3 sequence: CASSYYTSYEQYF. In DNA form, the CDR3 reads TGTGCCAGCAGTTACTACACCTCCTACGAGCAGTACTTC.

CDR3 residues: CSVGTSGAPTDTQYF. CDR3 DNA: TGCAGCGTTGGGACTAGCGGCGCTCCCACAGATACGCAGTATTTT. The V call is TRBV29-1, the J call TRBJ2-3, with 10 bases lining up with TRBD2. The germline CDR1 and CDR2 sequences are SQVTM and ANQGSEA. Trimming removed 4 bases from V and 2 bases from J; junction bases left unmatched: 6. The CDR3 spans 15 residues.

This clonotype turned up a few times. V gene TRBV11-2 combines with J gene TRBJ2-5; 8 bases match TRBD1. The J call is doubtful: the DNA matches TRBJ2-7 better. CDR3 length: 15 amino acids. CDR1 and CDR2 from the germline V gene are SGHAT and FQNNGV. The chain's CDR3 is CASSSHGQGNDEQYF. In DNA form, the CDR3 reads TGTGCCAGCAGCTCTCATGGACAGGGAAACGACGAGCAGTACTTC.

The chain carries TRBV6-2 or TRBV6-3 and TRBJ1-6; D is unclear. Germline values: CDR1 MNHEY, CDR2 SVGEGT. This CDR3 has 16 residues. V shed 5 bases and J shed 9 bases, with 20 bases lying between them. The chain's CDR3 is CASSATLGEKLSPLHF. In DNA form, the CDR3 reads TGTGCCAGCAGTGCCACGCTCGGGGAGAAGCTTTCACCCCTCCACTTT.

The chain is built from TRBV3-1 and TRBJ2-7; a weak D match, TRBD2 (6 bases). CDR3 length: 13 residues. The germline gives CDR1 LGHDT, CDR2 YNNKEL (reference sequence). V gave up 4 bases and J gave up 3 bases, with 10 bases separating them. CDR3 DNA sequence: TGTGCCAGCAGCCCGGACTACTTCTACGAGCAGTACTTC. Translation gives CASSPDYFYEQYF.

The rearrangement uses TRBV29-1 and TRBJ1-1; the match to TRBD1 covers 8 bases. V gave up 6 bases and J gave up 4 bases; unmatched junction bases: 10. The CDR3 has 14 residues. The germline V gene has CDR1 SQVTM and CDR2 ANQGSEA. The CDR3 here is CSVYDRGLSTEAFF. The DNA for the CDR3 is TGCAGCGTGTACGACAGGGGCCTGAGCACTGAAGCTTTCTTT.

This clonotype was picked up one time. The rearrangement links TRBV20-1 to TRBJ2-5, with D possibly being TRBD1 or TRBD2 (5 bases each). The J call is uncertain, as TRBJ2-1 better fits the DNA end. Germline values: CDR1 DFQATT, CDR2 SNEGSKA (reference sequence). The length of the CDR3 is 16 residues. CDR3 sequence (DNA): TGCAGTGCTAGAGATGGGGCTAGCCTGAGGTCCAATGAGCAGTTCTTC. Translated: CSARDGASLRSNEQFF.

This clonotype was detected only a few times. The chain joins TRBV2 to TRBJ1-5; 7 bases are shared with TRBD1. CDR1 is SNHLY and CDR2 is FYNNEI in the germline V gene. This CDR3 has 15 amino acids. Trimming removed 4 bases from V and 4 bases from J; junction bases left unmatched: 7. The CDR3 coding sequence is TGTGCCAGCAGTGCCGGCAGGGGGTGGAATCAGCCCCAGCATTTT. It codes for CASSAGRGWNQPQHF.

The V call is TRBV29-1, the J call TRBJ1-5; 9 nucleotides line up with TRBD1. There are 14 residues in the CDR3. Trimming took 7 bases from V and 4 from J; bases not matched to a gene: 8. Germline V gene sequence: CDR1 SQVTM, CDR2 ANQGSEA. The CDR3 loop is CSEEQGALNQPQHF. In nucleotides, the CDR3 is TGCAGCGAAGAACAGGGGGCTTTAAATCAGCCCCAGCATTTT.

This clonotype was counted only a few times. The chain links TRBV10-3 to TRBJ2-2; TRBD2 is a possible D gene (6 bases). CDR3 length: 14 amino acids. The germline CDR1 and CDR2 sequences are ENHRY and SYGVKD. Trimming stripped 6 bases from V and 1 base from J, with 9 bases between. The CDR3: CAISGGLNTGELFF. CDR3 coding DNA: TGTGCCATCAGCGGGGGACTGAACACCGGGGAGCTGTTTTTT.

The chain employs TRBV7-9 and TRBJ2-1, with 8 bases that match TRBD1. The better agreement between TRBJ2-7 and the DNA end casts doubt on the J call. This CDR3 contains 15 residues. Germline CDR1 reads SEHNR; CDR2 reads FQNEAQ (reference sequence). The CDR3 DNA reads TGTGCCAGCAGCTTGATGGGGACAGGAACCTACGAGCAGTACTTC. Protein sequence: CASSLMGTGTYEQYF.

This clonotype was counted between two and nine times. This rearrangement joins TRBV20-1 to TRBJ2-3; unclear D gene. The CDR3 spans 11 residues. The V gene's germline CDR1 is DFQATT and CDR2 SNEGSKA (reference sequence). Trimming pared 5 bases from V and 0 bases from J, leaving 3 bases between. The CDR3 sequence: CSALSTDTQYF. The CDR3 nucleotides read TGCAGTGCTCTAAGCACAGATACGCAGTATTTT.

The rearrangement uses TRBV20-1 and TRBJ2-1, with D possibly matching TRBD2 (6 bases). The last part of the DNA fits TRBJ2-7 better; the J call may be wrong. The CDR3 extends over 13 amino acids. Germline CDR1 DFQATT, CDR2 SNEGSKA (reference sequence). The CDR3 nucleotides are TGCAGTGCTAGAGAGGGACTGAACTACGAGCAGTACTTC. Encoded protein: CSAREGLNYEQYF.

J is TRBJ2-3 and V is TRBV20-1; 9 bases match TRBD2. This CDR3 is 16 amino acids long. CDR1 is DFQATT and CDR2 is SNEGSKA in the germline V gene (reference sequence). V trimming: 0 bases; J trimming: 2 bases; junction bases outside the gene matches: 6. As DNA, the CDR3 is TGCAGTGCTAGAGACCAGACTAGCGGAGACACAGATACGCAGTATTTT. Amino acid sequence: CSARDQTSGDTDTQYF.

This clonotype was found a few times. This CDR3 reads CASGEMGSYEQYF. In DNA, the CDR3 is TGTGCCAGCGGCGAGATGGGGTCGTACGAGCAGTACTTC. V gene TRBV28 combines with J gene TRBJ2-7, with D hard to call. CDR1 MDHEN and CDR2 SYDVKM come from the germline V gene. The CDR3 sequence is 13 residues long. Trimming removed 8 bases at V and 4 bases at J, with 15 bases between.

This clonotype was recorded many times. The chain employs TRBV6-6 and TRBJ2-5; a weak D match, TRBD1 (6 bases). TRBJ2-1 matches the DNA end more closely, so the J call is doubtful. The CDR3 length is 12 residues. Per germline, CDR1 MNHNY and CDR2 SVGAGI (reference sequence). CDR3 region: CASSATGRDQFF. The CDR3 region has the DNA TGTGCCAGCAGTGCGACAGGCCGGGATCAGTTCTTC.

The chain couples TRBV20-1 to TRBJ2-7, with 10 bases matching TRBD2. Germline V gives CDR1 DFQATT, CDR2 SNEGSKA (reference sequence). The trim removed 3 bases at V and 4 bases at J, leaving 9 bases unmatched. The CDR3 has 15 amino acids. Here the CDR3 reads CSASQESSGRYEQYF. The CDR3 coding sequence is TGCAGTGCTAGTCAGGAAAGTAGCGGGAGGTACGAGCAGTACTTC.